The 3 T cell receptor beta chains below come from one sample, sequenced in a study of regulatory T cells in long-lasting Graves disease (dated by TCRdb to 2020 to 2022). The protocol used for the library was multiplex PCR. Sequencing relied on an Illumina HiSeq 4000. CDR3 regions were amplified by Arm-PCR with iRepertoire HTBI primers to construct TCR beta libraries. TCRdb applied fastp at Q25 and MiXCR to the public reads, then kept only in-frame beta chains. Records with the same CDR3 protein are collapsed into one entry carrying the most frequent genes and DNA. The sample yields over 450,000 distinct CDR3 sequences; more than 10% were counted once. Almost 9% of the sample is taken by the ten largest. In light of the paper, this sample's time point label describes: newly diagnosed GD, antithyroid drugs for less than 3 months. RNA was extracted from PBMCs in TRIzol for both TCR sequencing and RNA sequencing.

The data also belong to a second study, concerning T cells in Graves' hyperthyroidism and ophthalmopathy.

The sample was peripheral blood mononuclear cells (PBMCs), taken at new diagnosis, from a patient treated with antithyroid drugs. These receptors were collected from a woman aged 25 to 39 with Graves disease. Donor details come from another sample of the same person, matched by shared clones.

This chain uses TRBV20-1 with TRBJ2-5; TRBD1 aligns across 10 bases. CDR3 length: 14 residues. From germline, CDR1 is DFQATT and CDR2 SNEGSKA (reference sequence). V was clipped by 3 bases and J by 5 bases; unmatched bases: 6. Here the CDR3 DNA reads TGCAGTGCTAGTCCCAGGACAGGGGGGGAGACCCAGTACTTC. It codes for CSASPRTGGETQYF.

This clonotype has a count of ten or more. This chain joins TRBV11-3 and TRBJ1-1, with 8 bases identical to TRBD1. V gave up 5 bases and J gave up 10 bases; unmatched junction bases: 6. Germline assignment: CDR1 SGHNT and CDR2 YENEEA. This CDR3 contains 12 residues. CDR3 sequence reads: CASSKGGQGAFF. In DNA, the CDR3 is TGTGCCAGCAGCAAGGGAGGACAGGGAGCTTTCTTT.

The V gene is TRBV7-9, the J gene TRBJ2-7; D assignment may be TRBD1 or TRBD2 (5 bases each). V was trimmed by 3 bases and J by 4 bases, leaving 16 bases between them. The V gene's germline CDR1 is SEHNR and CDR2 FQNEAQ (reference sequence). This CDR3 is 15 amino acids long. The CDR3 DNA follows: TGTGCCAGCAGCTTTTGGGGGAATCATGAATACGAGCAGTACTTC. Amino acids: CASSFWGNHEYEQYF.